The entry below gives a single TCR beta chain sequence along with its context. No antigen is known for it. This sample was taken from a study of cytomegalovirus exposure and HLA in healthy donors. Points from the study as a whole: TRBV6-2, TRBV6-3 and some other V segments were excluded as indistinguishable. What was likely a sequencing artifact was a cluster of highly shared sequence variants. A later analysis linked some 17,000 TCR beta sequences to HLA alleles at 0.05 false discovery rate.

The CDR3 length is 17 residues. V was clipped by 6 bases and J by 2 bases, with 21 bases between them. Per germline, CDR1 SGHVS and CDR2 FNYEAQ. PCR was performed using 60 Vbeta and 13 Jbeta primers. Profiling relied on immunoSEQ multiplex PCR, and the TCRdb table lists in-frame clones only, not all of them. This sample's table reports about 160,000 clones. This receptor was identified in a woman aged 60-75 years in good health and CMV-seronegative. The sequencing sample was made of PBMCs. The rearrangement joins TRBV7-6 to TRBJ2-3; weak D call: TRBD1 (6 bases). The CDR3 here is CASSSRGGRGSTDTQYF. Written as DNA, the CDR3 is TGTGCCAGCAGTTCGCGAGGGGGTAGGGGGTCCACAGATACGCAGTATTTT.